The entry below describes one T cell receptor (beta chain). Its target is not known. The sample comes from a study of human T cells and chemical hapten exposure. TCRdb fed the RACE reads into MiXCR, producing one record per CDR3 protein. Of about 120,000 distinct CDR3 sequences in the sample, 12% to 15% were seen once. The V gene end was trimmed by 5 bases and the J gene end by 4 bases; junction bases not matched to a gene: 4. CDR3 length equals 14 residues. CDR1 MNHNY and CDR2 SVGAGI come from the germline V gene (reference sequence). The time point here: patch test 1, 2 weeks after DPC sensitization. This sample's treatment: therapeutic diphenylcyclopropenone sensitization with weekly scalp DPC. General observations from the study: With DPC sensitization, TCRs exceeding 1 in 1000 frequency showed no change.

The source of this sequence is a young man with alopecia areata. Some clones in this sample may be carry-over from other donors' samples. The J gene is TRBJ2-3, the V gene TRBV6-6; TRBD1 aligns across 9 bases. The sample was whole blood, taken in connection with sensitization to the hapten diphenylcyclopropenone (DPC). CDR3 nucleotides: TGTGCCAGCAGTGAGACAGGGGGTTCAGATACGCAGTATTTT. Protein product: CASSETGGSDTQYF.